Sequencing of this T cell receptor (beta chain) was carried out in a study of T cells expressing NK-cell markers. Background on the study: Sequencing of TCR beta repertoires drew on sorted CD3+CD56+NKG2C+, CD3+CD56+NKG2C- and CD3+CD56-NKG2C+ T cells.

TCRdb reprocessed the 5' RACE reads, with one entry per CDR3 protein and no DNA. The table for this sample gives about 260,000 distinct CDR3 sequences. Findings and caveats of the study: It was still unclear whether expanded NKG2C+ T cell clones were HCMV specific. In four donors, dominant clonotypes made up about 28.3-65% of CD3+CD56-NKG2C+ cells. Top CD8+ clonotypes included the dominant CD3+CD56+NKG2C+ clonotypes in roughly 6 donors.

A word on this clonotype: Its antigen remains unknown.

This CDR3 has 16 residues. Germline values: CDR1 SGHRS, CDR2 YFSETQ. The V call is TRBV5-1, the J call TRBJ2-4; TCRdb gives TRBD1 as the D gene, but with no DNA this cannot be confirmed. Sample: blood T cells: a sorted CD56 or NKG2C T cell subset, CD4+ or CD8+ T cells, or bulk PBMC T cells (not recorded which). The sequence was obtained from a woman between 18 and 69 years old in good health. CDR3 protein: CASSLAGKGEGNIQYF. The entire variable domain, with the rest obtained from reference TRBV5-1 and TRBJ2-4, is as follows: KAGVTQTPRYLIKTRGQQVTLSCSPISGHRSVSWYQQTPGQGLQFLFEYFSETQRNKGNFPGRFSGRQFSNSRSEMNVSTLELGDSALYLCASSLAGKGEGNIQYFGAGTRLSVL.